Presented here are 27 T cell receptor beta chains from one specimen sequenced in a study of CD8+ T cells in alopecia areata. In each case, RNA was isolated and then reverse transcribed into cDNA as the sequencing template. This table comes from immunoSEQ multiplex PCR, and its TCRdb copy is limited to in-frame clones, with some not included. The table records approximately 150,000 clones, 55% to 75% of them present only once. Indicated treatment: oral pan-JAK inhibitor, 5-10 mg twice daily. The input for sequencing was CD4+ T cells sorted from blood, taken at week 24, from a patient treated with tofacitinib. The origin of the receptors is a human donor with alopecia areata.

A few counts support this clone. The V and J genes are TRBV7-8 and TRBJ1-6; maybe TRBD1 (5 bases). The ends were cut back, 8 bases at V and 7 bases at J, with 15 bases in the middle. Germline V gene lookup returns CDR1 SGHVS and CDR2 FQNEAQ. This CDR3 comprises 14 residues. CDR3 nucleotide sequence: TGTGCCAGCCGTCGGGACTCTTCAAATTCACCCCTCCACTTT. It specifies CASRRDSSNSPLHF.

This sequence joins TRBV5-6 and TRBJ1-4; 7 bases fit TRBD1. Trimming at V came to 0 bases and at J to 10 bases, leaving 6 bases not matched to a gene. The V gene's germline CDR1 is SGHDT and CDR2 YYEEEE. This CDR3 has 14 residues. The DNA of the CDR3 is TGTGCCAGCAGCTTGGATGTGGGACAGAGAAAACTGTTTTTT. This translates into CASSLDVGQRKLFF.

This clone was counted a few times. The gene calls are TRBV29-1 and TRBJ1-1; the D is unclear. This CDR3 comprises 15 residues. Germline CDR1 and CDR2: SQVTM and ANQGSEA. V dropped 5 bases and J dropped 0 bases, with 16 bases sitting between them. The CDR3 reads CSVLSFPIVNTEAFF. CDR3 DNA: TGCAGCGTTCTTAGCTTCCCTATAGTGAACACTGAAGCTTTCTTT.

The V call is TRBV5-8, the J call TRBJ1-2, with 7 bases lining up with TRBD1. V lost 2 bases and J lost 4; bases outside the gene matches: 5. CDR1 SGHTS and CDR2 YDEGEE come from the germline V gene. This CDR3 region has 14 residues. The CDR3 DNA is TGTGCCAGCAGCTTCCCGGGACAGTTCTATGGCTACACCTTC. It translates to CASSFPGQFYGYTF.

As DNA, the CDR3 is TGTGCCAGCTCACCACCAGGGCTAGCGGTGGAAGATACGCAGTATTTT. It translates to CASSPPGLAVEDTQYF. The V and J genes are TRBV18 and TRBJ2-3; the match to TRBD2 covers 7 bases. Losses at the gene ends were 0 bases for V and 5 bases for J; bases not matched to a gene: 8. The CDR3 is 16 amino acids. Germline-derived CDR1 and CDR2 are KGHSH and LQKENI.

The chain is built from TRBV9 and TRBJ1-2; D is unclear. V was shortened by 2 bases and J by 3 bases, with 11 bases between the two germline ends. The CDR3 is 14 amino acids. From germline, CDR1 is SGDLS and CDR2 YYNGEE. The CDR3 region has the DNA TGTGCCAGCAGCGTGGCCCAGAGGGACTATGGCTACACCTTC. Encoded protein: CASSVAQRDYGYTF.

For the CDR3, the DNA is TGCGCCAGCAGCTTGGAAGGGGTTCGCTACACCTTC. It is translated as CASSLEGVRYTF. The chain couples TRBV5-1 to TRBJ1-2; maybe TRBD1 (5 bases). Per the germline V gene, CDR1 is SGHRS and CDR2 is YFSETQ. V lost 0 bases to trimming and J lost 9 bases, with 9 bases between them. CDR3 length: 12 amino acids. Supplemented by reference TRBV5-1 and TRBJ1-2, the full variable domain reads KAGVTQTPRYLIKTRGQQVTLSCSPISGHRSVSWYQQTPGQGLQFLFEYFSETQRNKGNFPGRFSGRQFSNSRSEMNVSTLELGDSALYLCASSLEGVRYTFGSGTRLTVV.

The V and J genes are TRBV29-1 and TRBJ1-2; 7 nucleotides line up with TRBD1. The junction had 9 bases not matched to a gene; V was cut back by 6 bases and J by 2 bases. Germline V lookup: CDR1 SQVTM, CDR2 ANQGSEA. CDR3 length equals 14 residues. The CDR3 region is CSVRGAGGNYGYTF. The CDR3 DNA is TGCAGCGTCCGAGGGGCAGGGGGAAACTATGGCTACACCTTC.

This clone was found a few times. The gene calls are TRBV13 and TRBJ1-2; D unresolved. Trimming pared 3 bases from V and 7 bases from J, leaving 12 bases between. The CDR3 is made up of 13 amino acids. Germline CDR1 reads PRHDT; CDR2 reads FYEKMQ (reference sequence). CDR3 region: CASSFGVESGYTF. The DNA of the CDR3 is TGTGCCAGCAGCTTTGGGGTAGAGAGTGGCTACACCTTC. Supplemented by reference TRBV13 and TRBJ1-2, the full variable domain reads AAGVIQSPRHLIKEKRETATLKCYPIPRHDTVYWYQQGPGQDPQFLISFYEKMQSDKGSIPDRFSAQQFSDYHSELNMSSLELGDSALYFCASSFGVESGYTFGSGTRLTVV.

V gene TRBV5-1 combines with J gene TRBJ1-1, with 11 bases that match TRBD1. The J segment lost 3 bases and the V segment lost 4 bases, leaving 8 bases of the junction unmatched. Germline lookup yields CDR1 SGHRS and CDR2 YFSETQ. The CDR3 is made up of 16 amino acids. The CDR3 is CASSPGLGQGDTEAFF. The CDR3 DNA is TGCGCCAGCAGCCCAGGATTGGGACAGGGGGACACTGAAGCTTTCTTT.

V usage is TRBV18 and J usage is TRBJ2-3; maybe TRBD2 (6 bases). Trimming cost V 5 bases and J 6 bases, with 6 bases left between them. The germline V gene has CDR1 KGHSH and CDR2 LQKENI. CDR3 length equals 11 residues. The CDR3 spells CASSSGDTQYF. The CDR3 DNA sequence: TGTGCCAGCTCAAGCGGGGATACGCAGTATTTT.

This clone was picked up a small number of times. V usage is TRBV4-1 and J usage is TRBJ2-7, with 7 positions matching TRBD1. Germline values: CDR1 MGHRA, CDR2 YSYEKL. With V trimmed by 1 base and J by 6 bases, 15 bases remained unmatched. The CDR3 sequence is 17 residues long. CDR3 sequence (DNA): TGCGCCAGCAGCCAAGTGGGCAAACAGGGGTTCAGCGGCGAGCAGTACTTC. Translated, it gives CASSQVGKQGFSGEQYF.

The chain uses TRBV2 and TRBJ2-7; TRBD2 is a possible D gene (5 bases). Between the trimmed V and J ends, which lost 6 bases and 3 bases, there was a span of 12 bases. Germline loops: CDR1 SNHLY, CDR2 FYNNEI. This CDR3 comprises 13 residues. CDR3 protein: CASSQAEGYEQYF. The CDR3 DNA reads as TGTGCCAGCAGCCAGGCCGAGGGCTACGAGCAGTACTTC.

The chain employs TRBV6-6 and TRBJ2-7; D is perhaps TRBD1 or TRBD2 (5 bases each). The CDR3 spans 14 residues. The V gene lost 7 bases and the J gene lost 6 bases, with 19 bases spanning the gap. Looked up from germline, CDR1 is MNHNY and CDR2 is SVGAGI (reference sequence). CDR3 coding DNA: TGTGCCAGCACCCTCCGGCGAGGGGATGCCGAGCAGTACTTC. As protein: CASTLRRGDAEQYF.

This clone has a handful of counts. The chain has TRBV30 and TRBJ1-1; no reliable D call. This CDR3 is built from 12 residues. Trimming took 0 bases from V and 8 from J, leaving 10 bases between them. Germline V gene lookup returns CDR1 GTSNPN and CDR2 SVGIG (reference sequence). DNA of the CDR3: TGTGCCTGGAGTGTGGCCACTCCCGAAGCTTTCTTT. This sequence encodes CAWSVATPEAFF.

There are a few counts of this clone. The genes are TRBV5-8 and TRBJ2-6; 11 nucleotides match TRBD1. Germline lookup yields CDR1 SGHTS and CDR2 YDEGEE. V shed 3 bases and J 1 base; nucleotides not matched to a gene: 6. This CDR3 has 18 amino acids. The CDR3 spells CASSSRTGGTSGANVLTF. The CDR3 coding sequence is TGTGCCAGCAGCTCACGGACAGGGGGCACGTCTGGGGCCAACGTCCTGACTTTC.

Worth noting for this clone: In the same sample, other DNA sequences code for this CDR3. This chain joins TRBV10-3 and TRBJ2-7; no firm D call. Between the trimmed V and J ends, which lost 2 bases and 4 bases, there was a span of 3 bases. CDR3 length: 11 amino acids. Germline V CDR1 and CDR2: ENHRY, SYGVKD. CDR3 in DNA: TGTGCCATCAGTGAGGGTTACGAGCAGTACTTC. The encoded protein is CAISEGYEQYF.

This rearrangement joins TRBV19 to TRBJ1-4, with D perhaps matching TRBD1 (5 bases). The CDR3 sequence is 12 residues long. Per the germline V gene, CDR1 is LNHDA and CDR2 is SQIVND (reference sequence). V was cut by 8 bases and J by 5 bases, with 9 bases left in between. The CDR3 DNA sequence: TGTGCCAGTGCGCAGGGAAATGAAAAACTGTTTTTT. Its translation: CASAQGNEKLFF.

In this sample, this clone turned up once. The V gene is TRBV23-1, the J gene TRBJ2-2, with a tentative D call TRBD1 (6 bases). TRBV23-1 is an ORF, and what it does is uncertain. V was shortened by 7 bases and J by 5 bases, with 14 bases between the two germline ends. CDR3 size: 14 residues. CDR3 nucleotides: TGCGCCAGCACCATCAGGACAGAGACCGGGGAGCTGTTTTTT. Translated: CASTIRTETGELFF.

V and J are TRBV27 and TRBJ1-1; 10 bases match TRBD1. The germline CDR1 and CDR2 sequences are MNHEY and SMNVEV (reference sequence). The CDR3 consists of 14 residues. Unmatched junction bases numbered 6, after V lost 5 bases and J lost 6 bases. CDR3 nucleotides: TGTGCCAGCAGTGGCCGGGACAGGGGAGCTGAAGCTTTCTTT. Its protein product is CASSGRDRGAEAFF.

This clone was seen a few times. CDR3 in amino acids: CASSSAVSGYGYTF. CDR3 DNA: TGTGCCAGCAGCTCGGCGGTTAGTGGCTATGGCTACACCTTC. The chain couples TRBV13 to TRBJ1-2; D unclear. Trimming took off 4 bases at V and 4 bases at J, with 13 bases between the two ends. CDR1 PRHDT and CDR2 FYEKMQ come from the germline V gene (reference sequence). This CDR3 is 14 amino acids long.

This chain links TRBV9 with TRBJ1-6; D remains ambiguous. The germline gives CDR1 SGDLS, CDR2 YYNGEE. With 3 bases removed from V and 0 bases from J, the gap between germline ends came to 10 bases. This CDR3 is 16 amino acids long. CDR3 loop: CASSGAGSSYNSPLHF. The CDR3 DNA is TGTGCCAGCAGCGGGGCAGGTAGCTCCTATAATTCACCCCTCCACTTT.

This rearrangement joins TRBV5-1 to TRBJ1-2; D might be TRBD1 (6 bases). V dropped 4 bases and J dropped 8 bases, with 12 bases sitting between them. CDR1 and CDR2 (germline): SGHRS, YFSETQ. This CDR3 is built from 12 residues. Written as DNA, the CDR3 is TGCGCCAGCAGCGGGGACACCACCGGCTACACCTTC. Translating it yields CASSGDTTGYTF.

The chain is built from TRBV6-5 and TRBJ1-5; D is possibly TRBD1 (5 bases). V was clipped by 5 bases and J by 7 bases, with 12 bases between them. The germline V gene has CDR1 MNHEY and CDR2 SVGAGI. The CDR3 runs 13 residues. The CDR3 reads CASSLRGTQPQHF. In DNA form, the CDR3 reads TGTGCCAGCAGTCTACGGGGGACCCAGCCCCAGCATTTT.

This chain links TRBV29-1 with TRBJ1-4; TRBD1 aligns across 7 bases. The length of the CDR3 is 12 residues. The J segment lost 12 bases and the V segment lost 4 bases, leaving 8 bases of the junction unmatched. Germline V CDR1 and CDR2: SQVTM, ANQGSEA. The CDR3 protein is CSVVQGSEQLFF. The DNA of the CDR3 is TGCAGCGTTGTACAGGGGTCGGAACAACTGTTTTTT.

This chain connects TRBV2 to TRBJ1-6; D possibly corresponds to TRBD1 (5 bases). Trimming took off 2 bases at V and 8 bases at J, with 13 bases between the two ends. CDR1 SNHLY and CDR2 FYNNEI come from the germline V gene. The CDR3 loop spans 15 amino acids. The CDR3 protein is CASSESGPIHSPLHF. The CDR3 region has the DNA TGTGCCAGCAGTGAATCGGGGCCAATCCATTCACCCCTCCACTTT.

This chain links TRBV5-1 with TRBJ1-5, with 7 nucleotides matching TRBD1. The CDR3 is 14 residues long. V trimming: 0 bases; J trimming: 8 bases; junction bases outside the gene matches: 5. The V gene's germline CDR1 is SGHRS and CDR2 YFSETQ. The CDR3 region is CASSLGQGNEPQHF. The DNA for the CDR3 is TGCGCCAGCAGCTTGGGACAGGGTAACGAGCCCCAGCATTTT. Variable domain in full (rest from reference TRBV5-1 and TRBJ1-5): KAGVTQTPRYLIKTRGQQVTLSCSPISGHRSVSWYQQTPGQGLQFLFEYFSETQRNKGNFPGRFSGRQFSNSRSEMNVSTLELGDSALYLCASSLGQGNEPQHFGDGTRLSIL.